The rows below give T cell receptor beta chains drawn from one sample of a study of OX40 agonist ivuxolimab in advanced cancers. Data came from immunoSEQ multiplex PCR; TCRdb stores just in-frame clones and leaves some out. Of fewer than 85,000 clones in the sample, more than 85% were seen once. The material was CD4+ or CD8+ T cells sorted from blood, obtained in a trial of the OX40 agonist ivuxolimab. Receptors originate from an adult with an advanced solid tumor such as melanoma, head and neck, liver or kidney cancer. CDR3s include the opening cysteine and the closing phenylalanine or tryptophan. The D gene is left open where the match is weak. The size of a clone is reported for some rows only, either as once, few or many, or as a class for expanded clones.

V gene,J gene,clone size,D gene,CDR3 protein,CDR3 DNA
TRBV7-2,TRBJ2-6,-,-,CASSFGGAGANVLTF,TGTGCCAGCAGCTTTGGAGGGGCAGGGGCCAACGTCCTGACTTTC
TRBV12-5,TRBJ1-2,-,-,CASGWGVSVYGYTF,TGTGCTAGTGGTTGGGGGGTGAGTGTATATGGCTACACCTTC
TRBV6-5,TRBJ1-6,-,-,CASSYPGGPLHF,TGTGCCAGCAGTTACCCTGGGGGACCCCTCCACTTT
TRBV5-1,TRBJ1-2,-,TRBD1,CASSPGQGASNYGYTF,TGCGCCAGCAGCCCAGGACAGGGGGCTTCTAACTATGGCTACACCTTC
TRBV30,TRBJ2-7,-,-,CAWSLGQRWAEQYF,TGTGCCTGGAGTTTGGGGCAGAGGTGGGCCGAGCAGTACTTC
TRBV2,TRBJ2-7,-,-,CADRRAYTSYEQYF,TGTGCCGACCGGCGGGCCTATACCTCCTACGAGCAGTACTTC
TRBV5-1,TRBJ2-6,-,-,CASSSYRESGANVLTF,TGCGCCAGCAGCTCCTACAGGGAATCGGGGGCCAACGTCCTGACTTTC
TRBV7-9,TRBJ2-3,-,TRBD2,CASSLGGLAGVNTQYF,TGTGCCAGCAGCTTAGGGGGACTAGCGGGAGTAAATACGCAGTATTTT
TRBV7-9,TRBJ1-3,-,-,CASSPGTRGNTIYF,TGTGCCAGCAGCCCGGGGACAAGAGGAAACACCATATATTTT
TRBV7-9,TRBJ1-2,-,-,CASRGGYGYTF,TGTGCCAGCCGCGGCGGCTATGGCTACACCTTC
TRBV7-3,TRBJ2-5,-,TRBD1,CASSEGPGTGGEETQYF,TGTGCCAGCAGCGAGGGGCCGGGGACAGGGGGCGAAGAGACCCAGTACTTC
TRBV13,TRBJ2-5,few,-,CASSLRTPYQETQYF,TGTGCCAGCAGCCTAAGGACACCGTACCAAGAGACCCAGTACTTC
TRBV18,TRBJ2-6,-,TRBD1,CASSPTGNNVLTF,TGTGCCAGCTCACCGACAGGGAACAACGTCCTGACTTTC
TRBV4-3,TRBJ2-1,-,TRBD2,CASSQVPSGAYNEQFF,TGCGCCAGCAGCCAAGTCCCTAGCGGGGCCTACAATGAGCAGTTCTTC
TRBV6-6,TRBJ1-6,-,-,CASRHTSNNSPLHF,TGTGCCAGCAGACACACCAGCAATAATTCACCCCTCCACTTT
TRBV25-1,TRBJ2-3,-,-,CASSDGRVTDTQYF,TGTGCCAGCAGTGACGGACGTGTCACAGATACGCAGTATTTT